This T cell receptor beta chain was identified in a study of technical replicates of blood from a few donors. Some clones are missing from TCRdb's copy, which holds only in-frame ones; the method was immunoSEQ multiplex PCR. The sample records about 70,000 clones, around 96% being singletons. CDR1 SGHTA and CDR2 FQGNSA come from the germline V gene. This CDR3 has 16 residues. Trimming removed 0 bases at V and 0 bases at J, with 6 bases between. Sequenced sample: T cells isolated from PBMCs. The rearrangement uses TRBV7-2 and TRBJ2-6; no definite D call. The TCR originated in a human donor in good health. The CDR3 DNA is TGTGCCAGCAGCTTAGCGAGCTTCTCTGGGGCCAACGTCCTGACTTTC. Amino acids: CASSLASFSGANVLTF.